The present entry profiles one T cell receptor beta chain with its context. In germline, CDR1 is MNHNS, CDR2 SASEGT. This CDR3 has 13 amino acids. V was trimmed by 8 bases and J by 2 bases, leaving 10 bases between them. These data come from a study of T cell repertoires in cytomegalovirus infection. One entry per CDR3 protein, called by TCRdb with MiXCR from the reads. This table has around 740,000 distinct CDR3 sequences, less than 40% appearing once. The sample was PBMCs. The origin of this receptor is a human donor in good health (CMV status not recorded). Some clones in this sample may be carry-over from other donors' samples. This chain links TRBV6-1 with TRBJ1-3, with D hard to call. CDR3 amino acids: CASLRAAGNTIYF. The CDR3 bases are TGTGCCAGCCTAAGGGCGGCTGGAAACACCATATATTTT.